Listed below are T cell receptor beta chains from one sample, sequenced in a study of cytomegalovirus exposure and HLA in healthy donors. Sequencing used immunoSEQ multiplex PCR; TCRdb keeps in-frame clones, though not all of them. This repertoire shows about 76,000 clones, around 73% found once; its top ten account for about 9.5%. Sequenced material: PBMCs. The receptors shown here come from a woman in her thirties or forties in good health and CMV-seropositive. The CDR3 runs from the conserved cysteine through the conserved F or W. Fields, in order: J gene, V gene, D gene, clone size, CDR3 protein, CDR3 DNA. D genes are given only for firm matches. Clone size is stated in some rows and not others, as once, few, many or a class when expanded.

j_gene: TRBJ1-1
v_gene: TRBV21-1
d_gene: NA
abundance: NA
CDR3aa: CASSNAENTEAFF
CDR3nt: TGTGCCAGCAGCAATGCAGAGAACACTGAAGCTTTCTTT

j_gene: TRBJ2-7
v_gene: TRBV30
d_gene: NA
abundance: NA
CDR3aa: CAWSVGRGPYEQYF
CDR3nt: TGTGCCTGGAGTGTAGGCAGGGGCCCTTACGAGCAGTACTTC

j_gene: TRBJ2-5
v_gene: TRBV28
d_gene: TRBD2
abundance: NA
CDR3aa: CASSTTSGAETQYF
CDR3nt: TGTGCCAGCAGTACGACTAGCGGGGCTGAGACCCAGTACTTC

j_gene: TRBJ1-2
v_gene: TRBV6-5
d_gene: TRBD1
abundance: NA
CDR3aa: CASSYSQQGDYGYTF
CDR3nt: TGTGCCAGCAGTTACTCGCAACAGGGGGACTATGGCTACACCTTC

j_gene: TRBJ2-5
v_gene: TRBV7-6
d_gene: NA
abundance: NA
CDR3aa: CASSSGTARRGETQYF
CDR3nt: TGTGCCAGCAGCTCCGGGACAGCACGTCGGGGGGAGACCCAGTACTTC

j_gene: TRBJ2-7
v_gene: TRBV5-1
d_gene: TRBD1
abundance: NA
CDR3aa: CASSTSTGPVSYEQYF
CDR3nt: TGCGCCAGCAGCACCTCGACAGGGCCCGTCTCCTACGAGCAGTACTTC

j_gene: TRBJ2-5
v_gene: TRBV29-1
d_gene: NA
abundance: NA
CDR3aa: CSVGVQETQYF
CDR3nt: TGCAGCGTAGGGGTTCAAGAGACCCAGTACTTC

j_gene: TRBJ1-3
v_gene: TRBV14
d_gene: NA
abundance: NA
CDR3aa: CASSQSQARNTIYF
CDR3nt: TGTGCCAGCAGCCAGAGCCAGGCCCGAAACACCATATATTTT

j_gene: TRBJ2-7
v_gene: TRBV27
d_gene: NA
abundance: NA
CDR3aa: CASSRAGSYEQYF
CDR3nt: TGTGCCAGCAGCCGTGCAGGGTCCTACGAGCAGTACTTC

j_gene: TRBJ2-1
v_gene: TRBV4-3
d_gene: NA
abundance: NA
CDR3aa: CASSPGTGSSYNEQFF
CDR3nt: TGCGCCAGCAGCCCCGGTACAGGGAGCTCCTACAATGAGCAGTTCTTC

j_gene: TRBJ2-2
v_gene: TRBV7-8
d_gene: TRBD1
abundance: NA
CDR3aa: CASSLEGAMNTGELFF
CDR3nt: TGTGCCAGCAGCTTAGAGGGGGCAATGAACACCGGGGAGCTGTTTTTT

j_gene: TRBJ2-5
v_gene: TRBV30
d_gene: NA
abundance: NA
CDR3aa: CAWSTGHETQYF
CDR3nt: TGTGCCTGGAGCACAGGACATGAGACCCAGTACTTC

j_gene: TRBJ1-1
v_gene: TRBV19
d_gene: NA
abundance: NA
CDR3aa: CASTAGLNTEAFF
CDR3nt: TGTGCCAGTACAGCCGGGTTGAACACTGAAGCTTTCTTT

j_gene: TRBJ1-5
v_gene: TRBV30
d_gene: NA
abundance: NA
CDR3aa: CAWSVDRGWTQHF
CDR3nt: TGTGCCTGGAGTGTAGATCGAGGGTGGACCCAGCATTTT

j_gene: TRBJ2-7
v_gene: TRBV6-6
d_gene: TRBD2
abundance: NA
CDR3aa: CASSSGTSGGNEQYF
CDR3nt: TGTGCCAGCAGTTCCGGGACTAGCGGGGGTAACGAGCAGTACTTC

j_gene: TRBJ2-5
v_gene: TRBV27
d_gene: NA
abundance: NA
CDR3aa: CASSSGGAGEETQYF
CDR3nt: TGTGCCAGCAGTTCAGGGGGAGCGGGGGAAGAGACCCAGTACTTC

j_gene: TRBJ1-2
v_gene: TRBV6-7
d_gene: NA
abundance: NA
CDR3aa: CASSYRGGPRQAGVSYTF
CDR3nt: TGTGCCAGCAGTTATCGGGGGGGACCCCGACAGGCAGGTGTGAGCTACACCTTC

j_gene: TRBJ1-1
v_gene: TRBV6-1
d_gene: NA
abundance: NA
CDR3aa: CASSAGIGGRLNTEAFF
CDR3nt: TGTGCCAGCAGTGCGGGGATAGGTGGGCGGCTGAACACTGAAGCTTTCTTT

j_gene: TRBJ1-6
v_gene: TRBV18
d_gene: NA
abundance: NA
CDR3aa: CASSFRDMRSPLHF
CDR3nt: TGTGCCAGCTCATTCCGGGACATGAGATCACCCCTCCACTTT

j_gene: TRBJ2-7
v_gene: TRBV10-3
d_gene: TRBD1
abundance: NA
CDR3aa: CAIHPGQGPLGEQYF
CDR3nt: TGTGCCATCCATCCGGGACAGGGACCCCTTGGGGAGCAGTACTTC

j_gene: TRBJ1-3
v_gene: TRBV16
d_gene: TRBD1
abundance: NA
CDR3aa: CASSQSGQAYSGNTIYF
CDR3nt: TGTGCCAGCAGCCAATCGGGACAGGCGTACTCTGGAAACACCATATATTTT

j_gene: TRBJ1-4
v_gene: TRBV19
d_gene: TRBD1
abundance: NA
CDR3aa: CASSTRTGDEKLFF
CDR3nt: TGTGCCAGTAGTACGCGGACAGGGGATGAAAAACTGTTTTTT

j_gene: TRBJ2-1
v_gene: TRBV7-9
d_gene: TRBD2
abundance: NA
CDR3aa: CASSLGGRGNEQFF
CDR3nt: TGTGCCAGCAGCTTAGGGGGGAGGGGAAATGAGCAGTTCTTC

j_gene: TRBJ2-7
v_gene: TRBV28
d_gene: NA
abundance: NA
CDR3aa: CASNAVRDEQYF
CDR3nt: TGTGCCAGCAACGCCGTCCGGGACGAGCAGTACTTC

j_gene: TRBJ2-7
v_gene: TRBV6-5
d_gene: TRBD1
abundance: NA
CDR3aa: CASSDLQGIREQYF
CDR3nt: TGTGCCAGCAGTGATTTACAGGGGATACGAGAGCAGTACTTC

j_gene: TRBJ1-4
v_gene: TRBV25-1
d_gene: NA
abundance: few
CDR3aa: CASSGTESEKLFF
CDR3nt: TGTGCCAGCAGTGGGACAGAGAGTGAAAAACTGTTTTTT

j_gene: TRBJ2-2
v_gene: TRBV5-4
d_gene: TRBD1
abundance: NA
CDR3aa: CASSLRDRVPGELFF
CDR3nt: TGTGCCAGCAGCTTACGGGACAGGGTGCCCGGGGAGCTGTTTTTT

j_gene: TRBJ1-4
v_gene: TRBV6-5
d_gene: TRBD1
abundance: NA
CDR3aa: CASSGWTGRGEKLFF
CDR3nt: TGTGCCAGCAGTGGCTGGACAGGGAGGGGTGAAAAACTGTTTTTT

j_gene: TRBJ2-7
v_gene: TRBV28
d_gene: TRBD2
abundance: NA
CDR3aa: CASSFPGLAGEKWYEQYF
CDR3nt: TGTGCCAGCAGTTTCCCGGGACTAGCGGGGGAGAAGTGGTACGAGCAGTACTTC

j_gene: TRBJ2-2
v_gene: TRBV9
d_gene: NA
abundance: NA
CDR3aa: CASSVDLGNTGEPFF
CDR3nt: TGTGCCAGCAGCGTAGACTTGGGGAACACCGGGGAGCCGTTTTTT

j_gene: TRBJ1-2
v_gene: TRBV6-4
d_gene: NA
abundance: NA
CDR3aa: CASSDSAEDSYGYTF
CDR3nt: TGTGCCAGCAGTGACTCGGCTGAGGATTCCTATGGCTACACCTTC

j_gene: TRBJ2-4
v_gene: TRBV18
d_gene: TRBD1
abundance: once
CDR3aa: CASSPPSTGGGAKNIQYF
CDR3nt: TGTGCCAGCTCACCTCCGTCTACAGGGGGCGGGGCCAAAAACATTCAGTACTTC

j_gene: TRBJ1-3
v_gene: TRBV7-9
d_gene: NA
abundance: NA
CDR3aa: CASQPGAERGNTIYF
CDR3nt: TGTGCCAGCCAACCTGGGGCGGAGCGTGGAAACACCATATATTTT

j_gene: TRBJ1-1
v_gene: TRBV4-2
d_gene: TRBD1
abundance: once
CDR3aa: CASSHIRDRGTEAFF
CDR3nt: TGTGCCAGCAGCCATATACGGGACAGGGGGACTGAAGCTTTCTTT

j_gene: TRBJ1-5
v_gene: TRBV6-6
d_gene: NA
abundance: NA
CDR3aa: CAVQGGNQPQHF
CDR3nt: TGTGCCGTCCAGGGTGGCAATCAGCCCCAGCATTTT

j_gene: TRBJ2-7
v_gene: TRBV12-5
d_gene: TRBD1
abundance: NA
CDR3aa: CASGLTPTGGHEQYF
CDR3nt: TGTGCTAGTGGTTTGACCCCGACAGGGGGCCACGAGCAGTACTTC

j_gene: TRBJ2-7
v_gene: TRBV10-1
d_gene: NA
abundance: NA
CDR3aa: CASSKEDLTVLCEQYF
CDR3nt: TGCGCCAGCAGTAAGGAAGACCTTACAGTTTTATGTGAGCAGTACTTC

j_gene: TRBJ2-7
v_gene: TRBV6-5
d_gene: NA
abundance: NA
CDR3aa: CASHTTRAGAYEQYF
CDR3nt: TGTGCCAGCCATACCACCAGGGCTGGTGCCTACGAGCAGTACTTC

j_gene: TRBJ2-5
v_gene: TRBV7-3
d_gene: TRBD1
abundance: NA
CDR3aa: CASSPGTGEKTQYF
CDR3nt: TGTGCCAGCAGCCCCGGGACAGGGGAGAAGACCCAGTACTTC

j_gene: TRBJ1-3
v_gene: TRBV6-5
d_gene: NA
abundance: NA
CDR3aa: CASSYSQGTGNTIYF
CDR3nt: TGTGCCAGCAGTTACTCGCAGGGAACTGGAAACACCATATATTTT

j_gene: TRBJ1-5
v_gene: TRBV30
d_gene: NA
abundance: NA
CDR3aa: CAWGLTNQPQHF
CDR3nt: TGTGCCTGGGGACTGACGAATCAGCCCCAGCATTTT

j_gene: TRBJ2-5
v_gene: TRBV6-6
d_gene: NA
abundance: NA
CDR3aa: CASSLLGGRADETQYF
CDR3nt: TGTGCCAGCAGTCTACTCGGTGGCAGGGCGGATGAGACCCAGTACTTC

j_gene: TRBJ2-1
v_gene: TRBV5-6
d_gene: TRBD1
abundance: NA
CDR3aa: CASSSGQAYNEQFF
CDR3nt: TGTGCCAGCAGCTCCGGACAGGCCTACAATGAGCAGTTCTTC

j_gene: TRBJ2-4
v_gene: TRBV6-1
d_gene: TRBD1
abundance: NA
CDR3aa: CASEAGQAGNIQYF
CDR3nt: TGTGCCAGCGAGGCGGGACAGGCGGGAAACATTCAGTACTTC

j_gene: TRBJ2-7
v_gene: TRBV13
d_gene: TRBD1
abundance: NA
CDR3aa: CASSPKGTANYEQYF
CDR3nt: TGTGCCAGCAGCCCCAAAGGGACAGCCAACTACGAGCAGTACTTC

j_gene: TRBJ1-3
v_gene: TRBV5-4
d_gene: NA
abundance: once
CDR3aa: CASSLAAGSGNTIYF
CDR3nt: TGTGCCAGCAGCTTGGCTGCAGGGTCTGGAAACACCATATATTTT

j_gene: TRBJ1-1
v_gene: TRBV6-1
d_gene: NA
abundance: once
CDR3aa: CASSEGIRRRNTEAFF
CDR3nt: TGTGCCAGCAGTGAAGGGATCAGGAGGAGGAACACTGAAGCTTTCTTT

j_gene: TRBJ1-2
v_gene: TRBV15
d_gene: NA
abundance: NA
CDR3aa: CATSRGGDYGYTF
CDR3nt: TGTGCCACCAGCAGGGGGGGGGACTATGGCTACACCTTC